This section outlines one T cell receptor (beta chain) sequence together with its context. Its cognate antigen is unknown. Germline CDR1 MNHNS, CDR2 SASEGT. Trimming removed 8 bases at V and 5 bases at J, with 15 bases between. This CDR3 has 14 residues. In the PCR, 60 Vbeta and 13 Jbeta primers were used. The repertoire was sequenced with immunoSEQ multiplex PCR; TCRdb's copy has only in-frame clones and lacks some. The sample table includes around 110,000 clones. These data originate in a study of cytomegalovirus exposure and HLA in healthy donors. The overall study: The approximately 120 million unique TCR beta sequences, from 150 million to 200 million T cells, were found by an earlier analysis.

Overall study findings and caveats: Earlier analysis yielded a pattern in which most TCR beta V segments were productive about 87% or about 30% of the time. Some TCR beta chains (roughly 160 of them) were listed as cytomegalovirus-associated. In a later analysis, HLA-associated TCR beta chains were more clonally expanded than equally common others.

The sequence derives from a man aged 30 to 39 in good health and CMV-seronegative. Sequenced input: PBMCs. This chain links TRBV6-1 with TRBJ2-2; D is perhaps TRBD1 (5 bases). The CDR3 nucleotides are TGTGCCAGCCGACGACAGAGCTCAACCGGGGAGCTGTTTTTT. Protein product: CASRRQSSTGELFF.